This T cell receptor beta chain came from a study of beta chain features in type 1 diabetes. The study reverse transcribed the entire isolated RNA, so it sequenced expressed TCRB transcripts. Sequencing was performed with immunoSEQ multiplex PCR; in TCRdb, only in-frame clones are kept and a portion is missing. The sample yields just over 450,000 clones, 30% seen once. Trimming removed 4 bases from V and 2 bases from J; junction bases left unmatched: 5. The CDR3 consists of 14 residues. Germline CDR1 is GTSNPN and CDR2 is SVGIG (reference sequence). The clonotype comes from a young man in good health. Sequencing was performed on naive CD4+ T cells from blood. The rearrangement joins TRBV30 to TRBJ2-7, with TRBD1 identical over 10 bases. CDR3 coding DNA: TGTGCCTGGAAGCACGGGACAGGGGCCTACGAGCAGTACTTC. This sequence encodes CAWKHGTGAYEQYF.